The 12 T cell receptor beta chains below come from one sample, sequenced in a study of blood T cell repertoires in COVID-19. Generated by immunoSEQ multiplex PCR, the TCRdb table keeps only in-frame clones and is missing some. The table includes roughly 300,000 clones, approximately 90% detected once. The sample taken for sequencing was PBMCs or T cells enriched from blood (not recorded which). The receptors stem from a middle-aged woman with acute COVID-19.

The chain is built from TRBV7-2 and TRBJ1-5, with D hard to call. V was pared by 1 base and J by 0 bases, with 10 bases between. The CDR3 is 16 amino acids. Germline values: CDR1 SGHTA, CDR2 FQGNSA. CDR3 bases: TGTGCCAGCAGCTTAGTGGGGAGCTATAGCAATCAGCCCCAGCATTTT. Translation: CASSLVGSYSNQPQHF.

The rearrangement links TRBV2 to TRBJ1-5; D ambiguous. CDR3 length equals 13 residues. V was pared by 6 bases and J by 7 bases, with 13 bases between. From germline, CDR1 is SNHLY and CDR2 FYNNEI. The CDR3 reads CASRQTFAQPQHF. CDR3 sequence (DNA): TGTGCCAGCAGGCAGACTTTCGCCCAGCCCCAGCATTTT.

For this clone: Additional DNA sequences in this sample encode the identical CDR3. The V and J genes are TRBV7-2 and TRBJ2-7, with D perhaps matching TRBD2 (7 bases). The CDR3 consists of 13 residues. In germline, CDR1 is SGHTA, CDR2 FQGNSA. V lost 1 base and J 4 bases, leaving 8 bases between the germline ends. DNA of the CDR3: TGTGCCAGCAGCTTAGAGGGGGGGTACGAGCAGTACTTC. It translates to CASSLEGGYEQYF. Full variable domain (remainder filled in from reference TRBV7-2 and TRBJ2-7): GAGVSQSPSNKVTEKGKDVELRCDPISGHTALYWYRQSLGQGLEFLIYFQGNSAPDKSGLPSDRFSAERTGGSVSTLTIQRTQQEDSAVYLCASSLEGGYEQYFGPGTRLTVT.

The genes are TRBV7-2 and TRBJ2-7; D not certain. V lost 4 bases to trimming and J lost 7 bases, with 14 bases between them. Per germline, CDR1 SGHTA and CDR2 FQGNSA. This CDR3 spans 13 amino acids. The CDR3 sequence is CASSSVILREQYF. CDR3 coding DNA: TGTGCCAGCAGCTCCGTGATCCTACGAGAGCAGTACTTC. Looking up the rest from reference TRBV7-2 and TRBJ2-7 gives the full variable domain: GAGVSQSPSNKVTEKGKDVELRCDPISGHTALYWYRQSLGQGLEFLIYFQGNSAPDKSGLPSDRFSAERTGGSVSTLTIQRTQQEDSAVYLCASSSVILREQYFGPGTRLTVT.

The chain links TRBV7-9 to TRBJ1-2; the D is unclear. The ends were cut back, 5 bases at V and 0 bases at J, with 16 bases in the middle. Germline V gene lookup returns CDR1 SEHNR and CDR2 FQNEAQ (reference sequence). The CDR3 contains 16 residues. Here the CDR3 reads CASSPDTSWTNYGYTF. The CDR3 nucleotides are TGTGCCAGCAGCCCAGACACATCTTGGACTAACTATGGCTACACCTTC.

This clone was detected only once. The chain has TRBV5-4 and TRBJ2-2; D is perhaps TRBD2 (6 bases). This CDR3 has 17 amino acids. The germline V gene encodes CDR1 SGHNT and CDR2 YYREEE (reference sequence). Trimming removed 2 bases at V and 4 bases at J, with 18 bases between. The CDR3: CASSFRRLGVGTGELFF. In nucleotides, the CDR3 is TGTGCCAGCAGCTTCCGGAGACTAGGGGTCGGCACCGGGGAGCTGTTTTTT.

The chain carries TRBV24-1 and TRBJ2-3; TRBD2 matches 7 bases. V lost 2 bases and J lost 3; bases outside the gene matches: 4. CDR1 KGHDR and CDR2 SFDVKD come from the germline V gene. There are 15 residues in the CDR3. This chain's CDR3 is CATSDSPGGTDTQYF. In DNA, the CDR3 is TGTGCCACCAGTGATTCCCCCGGGGGGACAGATACGCAGTATTTT.

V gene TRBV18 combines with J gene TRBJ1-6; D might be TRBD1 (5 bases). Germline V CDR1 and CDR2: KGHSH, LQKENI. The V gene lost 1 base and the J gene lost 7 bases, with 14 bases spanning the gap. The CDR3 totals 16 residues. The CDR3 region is CASSPLKVGANSPLHF. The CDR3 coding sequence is TGTGCCAGCTCACCACTTAAAGTTGGGGCCAATTCACCCCTCCACTTT.

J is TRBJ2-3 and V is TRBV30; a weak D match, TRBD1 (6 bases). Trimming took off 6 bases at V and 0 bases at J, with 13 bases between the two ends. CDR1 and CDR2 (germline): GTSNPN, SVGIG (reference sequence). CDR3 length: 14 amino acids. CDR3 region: CACSQGLSTDTQYF. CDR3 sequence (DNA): TGTGCCTGTTCACAGGGCCTAAGCACAGATACGCAGTATTTT. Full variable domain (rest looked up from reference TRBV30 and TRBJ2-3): SQTIHQWPATLVQPVGSPLSLECTVEGTSNPNLYWYRQAAGRGLQLLFYSVGIGQISSEVPQNLSASRPQDRQFILSSKKLLLSDSGFYLCACSQGLSTDTQYFGPGTRLTVL.

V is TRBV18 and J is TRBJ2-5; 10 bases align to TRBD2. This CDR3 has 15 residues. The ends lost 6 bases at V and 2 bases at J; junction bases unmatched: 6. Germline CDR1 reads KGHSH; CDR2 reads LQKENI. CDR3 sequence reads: CASSPAGGLQETQYF. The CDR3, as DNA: TGTGCCAGCTCGCCAGCGGGAGGGCTACAAGAGACCCAGTACTTC.

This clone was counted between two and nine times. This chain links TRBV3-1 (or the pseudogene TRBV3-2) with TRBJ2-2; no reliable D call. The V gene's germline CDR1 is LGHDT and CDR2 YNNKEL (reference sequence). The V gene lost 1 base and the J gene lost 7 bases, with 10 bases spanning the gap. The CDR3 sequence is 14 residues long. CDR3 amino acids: CASSQVNVVGELFF. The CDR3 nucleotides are TGTGCCAGCAGCCAAGTAAATGTCGTCGGGGAGCTGTTTTTT.

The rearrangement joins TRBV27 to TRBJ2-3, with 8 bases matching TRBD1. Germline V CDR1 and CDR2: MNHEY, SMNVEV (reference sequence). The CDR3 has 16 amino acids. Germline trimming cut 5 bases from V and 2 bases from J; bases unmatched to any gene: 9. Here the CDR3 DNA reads TGTGCCAGCAGTATGCGGACAGGGCCAAACACAGATACGCAGTATTTT. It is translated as CASSMRTGPNTDTQYF.